The T cell receptor (beta chain) described here comes from a study of blood T cell repertoires in COVID-19. For the study at large: Acute and convalescent COVID-19 samples came from the United States, Italy and Spain. Sources were T cells, B-cell-depleted T cells, or PBMCs; the material itself was cDNA or gDNA.

Original processing notes: Estimation of nucleated cell counts was performed using reference gene primer amplification. The assay was immunoSEQ multiplex PCR, and TCRdb's table has in-frame clones only and misses some. The V and J calls and the clone size are those of that table, but D and trimming were determined from the DNA. Of 200,000 to 250,000 clones listed, approximately 82% are singletons. Germline-derived CDR1 and CDR2 are SGHDT and YYEEEE. The CDR3 has 17 amino acids. Unmatched junction bases numbered 13, after V lost 1 base and J lost 9 bases. This clone was seen a handful of times. The sequenced material came from peripheral blood. The chain joins TRBV5-6 to TRBJ2-1, with 10 bases fitting TRBD1. The origin of this receptor is a man aged 50-60 years with active or convalescent COVID-19. CDR3 loop: CASSLFASGTGVREQFF. The CDR3 nucleotides are TGTGCCAGCAGCTTGTTTGCTTCCGGGACAGGGGTTCGTGAGCAGTTCTTC.